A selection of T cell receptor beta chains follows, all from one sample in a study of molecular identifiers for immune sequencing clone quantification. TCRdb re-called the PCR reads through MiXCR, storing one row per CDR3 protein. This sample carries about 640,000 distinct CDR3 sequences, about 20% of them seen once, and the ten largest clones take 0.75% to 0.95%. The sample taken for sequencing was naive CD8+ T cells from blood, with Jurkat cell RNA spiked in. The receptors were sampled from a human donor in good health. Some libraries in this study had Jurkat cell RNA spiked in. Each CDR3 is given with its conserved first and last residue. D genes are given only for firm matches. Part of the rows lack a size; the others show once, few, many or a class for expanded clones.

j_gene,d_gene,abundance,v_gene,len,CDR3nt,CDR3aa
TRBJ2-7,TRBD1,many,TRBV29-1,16,TGCAGCGTTGAAGCACGTGGGGGACAGGGAAGCTACGAGCAGTACTTC,CSVEARGGQGSYEQYF
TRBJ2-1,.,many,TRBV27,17,TGTGCCAGCAGTTCCCGGGAATTTAAAAGCTCCTACAATGAGCAGTTCTTC,CASSSREFKSSYNEQFF
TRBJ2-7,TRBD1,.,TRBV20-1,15,TGCAGTGCTCCAGGGGACAGGGGGTTTTCCTACGAGCAGTACTTC,CSAPGDRGFSYEQYF
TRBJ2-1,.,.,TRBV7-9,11,TGTGCCAGCCAAGGCTACAATGAGCAGTTCTTC,CASQGYNEQFF
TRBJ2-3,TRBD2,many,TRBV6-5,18,TGTGCCAGCAGTTACGGGACTAGCGGGGGGCCTAGCACAGATACGCAGTATTTT,CASSYGTSGGPSTDTQYF
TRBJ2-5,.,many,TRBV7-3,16,TGTGCCAGCAGCCCATCCGGTCGGGCAATCCAAGAGACCCAGTACTTC,CASSPSGRAIQETQYF
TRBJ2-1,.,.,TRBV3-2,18,TGTGCCAGCAGCCAAGAAGATCTCATTCGGGGGTTATTGGGTGAGCAGTTCTTC,CASSQEDLIRGLLGEQFF
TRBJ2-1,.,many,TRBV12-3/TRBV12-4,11,TGTGCCACCTCTTCTGGTAATCGTCCGTTCTTC,CATSSGNRPFF
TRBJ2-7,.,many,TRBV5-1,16,TGCGCCAGCAGCTTGGCTCCGAGGACAGAATTCTACGAGCAGTACTTC,CASSLAPRTEFYEQYF
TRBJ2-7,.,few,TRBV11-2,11,TGTGCCAGCAGCCCTGGGGACTTGCTTTACTTC,CASSPGDLLYF
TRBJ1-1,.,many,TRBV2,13,TGTGCCAGCAGTCCATTCAAAGGGACTGAAGCTTTCTTT,CASSPFKGTEAFF
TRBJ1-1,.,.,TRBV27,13,TGTGCCAGCAGTCAAGGGTATGGTGAGGAAGCTTTCTTT,CASSQGYGEEAFF
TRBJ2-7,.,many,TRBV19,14,TGTGCCAGTAGTATCGGGTCTCCTTCCTACGAGCAGTACTTC,CASSIGSPSYEQYF
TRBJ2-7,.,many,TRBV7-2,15,TGTGCCAGCAGCTTAACCCGCCCCGAAGGGTACGAGCAGTACTTC,CASSLTRPEGYEQYF
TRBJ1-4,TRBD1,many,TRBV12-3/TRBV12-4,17,TGTGCCAGCAGCACCTGGGGACAGGGGGAAACTAATGAAAAACTGTTTTTT,CASSTWGQGETNEKLFF
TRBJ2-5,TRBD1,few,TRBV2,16,TGTGCCAGCAGTGAGCATCCGGGACAGGGTTGGGAGACCCAGTACTTC,CASSEHPGQGWETQYF
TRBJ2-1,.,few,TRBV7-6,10,TGTGCCAGCGGGGGCGATGAGCAGTTCTTC,CASGGDEQFF
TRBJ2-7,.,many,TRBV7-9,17,TGTGCCAGCAGCCCCGGCCACAAGGGGGGGAGCTCCTACGAGCAGTACTTC,CASSPGHKGGSSYEQYF
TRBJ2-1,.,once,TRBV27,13,TGTGCCAGTTGGGGACCCCCCGTTTTTGAGCAGTTCTTC,CASWGPPVFEQFF
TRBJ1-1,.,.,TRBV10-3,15,TGTGCCATCAGTAACTTAGGGGGGGGTGATACTGAAGCTTTCTTT,CAISNLGGGDTEAFF
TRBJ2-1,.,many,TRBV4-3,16,TGCGCCAGCAGCCAGGACCTAGCGTCAGAATACAATGAGCAGTTCTTC,CASSQDLASEYNEQFF
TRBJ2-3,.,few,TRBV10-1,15,TGCGCCAGCAGTGAGTGGGGGGCCTCTTCAGATACGCAGTATTTT,CASSEWGASSDTQYF
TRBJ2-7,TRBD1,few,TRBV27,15,TGTGCCAGCAGTGCCTGGACAGGGGGCCACTACGAGCAGTACTTC,CASSAWTGGHYEQYF
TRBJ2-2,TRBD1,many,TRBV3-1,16,TGTGCCAGCAGCCAAGGGCGACAGGGGCGAACCGGGGAGCTGTTTTTT,CASSQGRQGRTGELFF
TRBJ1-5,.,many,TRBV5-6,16,TGTGCCAGCAGCTTGGGTGGCCGTTATAGCAATCAGCCCCAGCATTTT,CASSLGGRYSNQPQHF
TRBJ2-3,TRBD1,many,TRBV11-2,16,TGTGCCAGCAGCTTAGCCACAGGGGTTAGCACAGATACGCAGTATTTT,CASSLATGVSTDTQYF
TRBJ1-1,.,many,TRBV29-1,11,TGCAGCGTTTACAGGGACACTGAAGCTTTCTTT,CSVYRDTEAFF
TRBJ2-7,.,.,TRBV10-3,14,TGTGCCATCACCCGGGAGTCGGGGTCCTACGAGCAGTACTTC,CAITRESGSYEQYF
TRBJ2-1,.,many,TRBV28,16,TGTGCCAGCAGTTTAAGAGGCCGGACCGACTACAATGAGCAGTTCTTC,CASSLRGRTDYNEQFF
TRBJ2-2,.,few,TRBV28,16,TGTGCCAGCAGTTTATTGTACGGGGCGAACACCGGGGAGCTGTTTTTT,CASSLLYGANTGELFF
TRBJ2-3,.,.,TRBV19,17,TGTGCCAGTAGTATAGATCTAGGGGGAGTCGGCACAGATACGCAGTATTTT,CASSIDLGGVGTDTQYF
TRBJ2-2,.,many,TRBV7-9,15,TGTGCCAGCAGCTCTTCGTGGCTCGGCCGACAGGAGCTGTTTTTT,CASSSSWLGRQELFF
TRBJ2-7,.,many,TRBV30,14,TGTGCCTGGGGGTTCGGAGGAACAGATTACGAGCAGTACTTC,CAWGFGGTDYEQYF
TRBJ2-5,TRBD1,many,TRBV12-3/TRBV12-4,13,TGTGCCACCTCGTGGGACAGTCGAGAGACCCAGTACTTC,CATSWDSRETQYF
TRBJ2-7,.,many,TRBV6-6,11,TGTGCCAGCAGTTCGGTCCTCGAGCAGTACTTC,CASSSVLEQYF
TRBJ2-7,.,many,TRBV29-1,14,TGCAGCGTAGCTGACAGGCTGACCTCCTACGAGCAGTACTTC,CSVADRLTSYEQYF
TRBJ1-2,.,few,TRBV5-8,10,TGTGCCAGGAGCGGAAGGGGCTACACCTTC,CARSGRGYTF
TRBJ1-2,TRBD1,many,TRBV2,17,TGTGCCAGCAGCCCACCCGGACAGGAGGGTACCTACTATGGCTACACCTTC,CASSPPGQEGTYYGYTF
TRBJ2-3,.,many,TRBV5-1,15,TGCGCCAGCAGCCCGGACACATTCCGCACAGATACGCAGTATTTT,CASSPDTFRTDTQYF
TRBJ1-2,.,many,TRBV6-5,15,TGTGCCAGCAGTTCCTCCCCCGGCAACAACTATGGCTACACCTTC,CASSSSPGNNYGYTF
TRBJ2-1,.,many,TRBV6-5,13,TGTGCCAGCAGTTACGGACGGATCGGTGAGCAGTTCTTC,CASSYGRIGEQFF
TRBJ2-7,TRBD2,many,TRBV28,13,TGTGCCAGCAGTTCTCTAGCGGCCTACGAGCAGTACTTC,CASSSLAAYEQYF